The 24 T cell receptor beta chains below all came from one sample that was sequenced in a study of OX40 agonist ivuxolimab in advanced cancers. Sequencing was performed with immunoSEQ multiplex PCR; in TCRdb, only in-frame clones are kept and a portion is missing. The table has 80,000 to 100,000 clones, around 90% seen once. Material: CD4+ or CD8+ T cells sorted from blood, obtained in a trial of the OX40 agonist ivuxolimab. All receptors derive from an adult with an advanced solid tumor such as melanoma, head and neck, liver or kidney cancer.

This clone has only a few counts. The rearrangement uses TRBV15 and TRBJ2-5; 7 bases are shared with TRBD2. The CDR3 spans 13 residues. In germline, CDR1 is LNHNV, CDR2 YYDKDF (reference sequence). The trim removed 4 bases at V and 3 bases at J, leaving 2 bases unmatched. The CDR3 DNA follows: TGTGCCACCAGCAACGGACTAGAAGAGACCCAGTACTTC. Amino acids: CATSNGLEETQYF.

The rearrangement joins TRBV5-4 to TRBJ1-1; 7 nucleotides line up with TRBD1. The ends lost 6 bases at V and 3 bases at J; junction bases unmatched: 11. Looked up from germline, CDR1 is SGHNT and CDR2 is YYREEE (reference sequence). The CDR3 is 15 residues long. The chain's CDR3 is CASTQQGKMDTEAFF. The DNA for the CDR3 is TGTGCCAGCACCCAACAGGGGAAAATGGACACTGAAGCTTTCTTT.

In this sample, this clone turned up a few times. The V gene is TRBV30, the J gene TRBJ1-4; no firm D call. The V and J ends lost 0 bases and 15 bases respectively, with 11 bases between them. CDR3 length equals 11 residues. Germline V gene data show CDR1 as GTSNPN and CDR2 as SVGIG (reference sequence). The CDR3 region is CAWSVNGVLFF. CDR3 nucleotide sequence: TGTGCCTGGAGTGTAAACGGTGTATTGTTTTTT.

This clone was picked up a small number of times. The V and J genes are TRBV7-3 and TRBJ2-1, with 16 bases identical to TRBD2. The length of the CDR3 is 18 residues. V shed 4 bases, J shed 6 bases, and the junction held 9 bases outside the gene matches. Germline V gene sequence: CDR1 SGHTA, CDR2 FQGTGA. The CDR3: CASSSPGLAGGRGNEQFF. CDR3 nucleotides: TGTGCCAGCAGCTCCCCGGGACTAGCGGGAGGGCGGGGCAATGAGCAGTTCTTC.

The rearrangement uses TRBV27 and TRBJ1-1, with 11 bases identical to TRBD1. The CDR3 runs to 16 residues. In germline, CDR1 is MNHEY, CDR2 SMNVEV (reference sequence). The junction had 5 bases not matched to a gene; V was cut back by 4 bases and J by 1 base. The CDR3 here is CASSSLGTGGNTEAFF. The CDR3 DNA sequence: TGTGCCAGCAGTTCCCTCGGGACAGGGGGGAACACTGAAGCTTTCTTT.

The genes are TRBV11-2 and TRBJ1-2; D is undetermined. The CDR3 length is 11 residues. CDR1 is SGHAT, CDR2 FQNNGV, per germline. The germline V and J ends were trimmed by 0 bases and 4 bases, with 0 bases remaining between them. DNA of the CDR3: TGTGCCAGCAGCTTAGACTATGGCTACACCTTC. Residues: CASSLDYGYTF.

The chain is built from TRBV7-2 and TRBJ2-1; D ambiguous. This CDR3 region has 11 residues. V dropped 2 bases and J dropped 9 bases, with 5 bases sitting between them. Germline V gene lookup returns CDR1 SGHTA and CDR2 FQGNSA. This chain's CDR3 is CASSLRVEQFF. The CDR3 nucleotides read TGTGCCAGCAGCTTACGGGTTGAGCAGTTCTTC.

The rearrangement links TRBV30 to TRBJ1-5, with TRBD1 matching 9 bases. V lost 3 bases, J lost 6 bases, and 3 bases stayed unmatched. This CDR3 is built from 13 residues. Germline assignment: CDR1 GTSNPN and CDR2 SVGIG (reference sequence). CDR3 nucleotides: TGTGCCTGGAGCCGGACAGGGGTTCAGCCCCAGCATTTT. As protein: CAWSRTGVQPQHF. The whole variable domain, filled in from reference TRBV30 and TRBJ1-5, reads SQTIHQWPATLVQPVGSPLSLECTVEGTSNPNLYWYRQAAGRGLQLLFYSVGIGQISSEVPQNLSASRPQDRQFILSSKKLLLSDSGFYLCAWSRTGVQPQHFGDGTRLSIL.

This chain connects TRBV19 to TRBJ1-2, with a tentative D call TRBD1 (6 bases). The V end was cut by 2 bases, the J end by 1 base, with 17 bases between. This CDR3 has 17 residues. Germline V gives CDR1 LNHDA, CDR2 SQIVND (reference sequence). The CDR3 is CASSIFPPRGGNYGYTF. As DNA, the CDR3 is TGTGCCAGTAGTATATTCCCTCCACGAGGGGGTAACTATGGCTACACCTTC.

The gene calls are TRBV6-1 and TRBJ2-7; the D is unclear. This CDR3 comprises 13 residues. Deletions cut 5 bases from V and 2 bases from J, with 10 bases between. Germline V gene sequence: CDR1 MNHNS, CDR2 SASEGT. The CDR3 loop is CASSQAQPYEQYF. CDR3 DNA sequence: TGTGCCAGCAGTCAGGCTCAACCCTACGAGCAGTACTTC.

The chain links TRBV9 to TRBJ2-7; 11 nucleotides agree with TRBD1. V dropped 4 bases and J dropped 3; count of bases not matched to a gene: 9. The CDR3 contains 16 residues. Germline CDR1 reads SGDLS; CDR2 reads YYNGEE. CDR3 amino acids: CASSPQVGTGGYEQYF. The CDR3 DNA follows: TGTGCCAGCAGCCCCCAAGTAGGGACAGGGGGCTACGAGCAGTACTTC.

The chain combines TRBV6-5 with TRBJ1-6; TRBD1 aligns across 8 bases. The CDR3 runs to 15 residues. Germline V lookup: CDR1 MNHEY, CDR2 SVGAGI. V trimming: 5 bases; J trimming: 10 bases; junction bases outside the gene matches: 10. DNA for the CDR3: TGTGCCAGCAGTCATCCCCCCGACAGGGGCTCACCCCTCCACTTT. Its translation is CASSHPPDRGSPLHF.

Written as DNA, the CDR3 is TGTGCCAGCAGTGAATCCCAGGGTGCCTACAATGAGCAGTTCTTC. It is translated as CASSESQGAYNEQFF. The chain uses TRBV6-1 and TRBJ2-1; D may be TRBD1 (5 bases). This CDR3 has 15 amino acids. V lost 2 bases and J 2 bases, leaving 10 bases between the germline ends. From germline, CDR1 is MNHNS and CDR2 SASEGT.

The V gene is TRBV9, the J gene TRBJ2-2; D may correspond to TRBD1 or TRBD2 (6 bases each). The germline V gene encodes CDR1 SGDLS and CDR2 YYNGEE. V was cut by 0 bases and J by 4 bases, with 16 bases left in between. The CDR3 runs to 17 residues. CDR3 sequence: CASSVEAPGGGTGELFF. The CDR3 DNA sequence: TGTGCCAGCAGCGTAGAAGCCCCCGGAGGGGGCACCGGGGAGCTGTTTTTT. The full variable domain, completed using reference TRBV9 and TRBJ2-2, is DSGVTQTPKHLITATGQRVTLRCSPRSGDLSVYWYQQSLDQGLQFLIQYYNGEERAKGNILERFSAQQFPDLHSELNLSSLELGDSALYFCASSVEAPGGGTGELFFGEGSRLTVL.

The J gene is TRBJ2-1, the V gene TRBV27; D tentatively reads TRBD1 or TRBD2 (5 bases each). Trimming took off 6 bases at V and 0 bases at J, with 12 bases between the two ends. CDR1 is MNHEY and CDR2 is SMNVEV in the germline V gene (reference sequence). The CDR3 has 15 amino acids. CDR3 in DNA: TGTGCCAGCAGGTTTTGGGGGAGCTCCTACAATGAGCAGTTCTTC. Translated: CASRFWGSSYNEQFF.

The chain's CDR3 is CASSSTGIGETQYF. The CDR3, as DNA: TGTGCCAGCAGCTCAACAGGGATCGGGGAGACCCAGTACTTC. The rearrangement uses TRBV5-6 and TRBJ2-5; possible D gene TRBD1, 6 bases. Germline CDR1 is SGHDT and CDR2 is YYEEEE. This CDR3 is built from 14 residues. The V end lost 3 bases, the J end lost 5 bases, and 14 bases lay between the germline ends.

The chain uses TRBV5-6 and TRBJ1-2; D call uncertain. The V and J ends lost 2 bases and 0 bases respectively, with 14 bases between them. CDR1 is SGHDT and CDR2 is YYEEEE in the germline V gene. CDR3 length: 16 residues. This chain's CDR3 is CASSFLPSGANYGYTF. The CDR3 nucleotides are TGTGCCAGCAGCTTCCTCCCTTCAGGAGCTAACTATGGCTACACCTTC.

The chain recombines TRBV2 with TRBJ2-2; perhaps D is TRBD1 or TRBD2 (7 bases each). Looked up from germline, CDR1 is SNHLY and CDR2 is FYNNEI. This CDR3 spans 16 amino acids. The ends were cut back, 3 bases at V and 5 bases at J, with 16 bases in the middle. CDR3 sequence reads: CASSDRGGVGTGELFF. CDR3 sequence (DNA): TGTGCCAGCAGTGACAGGGGGGGAGTAGGTACCGGGGAGCTGTTTTTT.

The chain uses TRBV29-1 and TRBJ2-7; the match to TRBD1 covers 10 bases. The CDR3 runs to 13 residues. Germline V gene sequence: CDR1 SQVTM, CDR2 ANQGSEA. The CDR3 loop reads CSGTGANSYEQYF. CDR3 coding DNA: TGCAGTGGGACAGGGGCAAACTCCTACGAGCAGTACTTC.

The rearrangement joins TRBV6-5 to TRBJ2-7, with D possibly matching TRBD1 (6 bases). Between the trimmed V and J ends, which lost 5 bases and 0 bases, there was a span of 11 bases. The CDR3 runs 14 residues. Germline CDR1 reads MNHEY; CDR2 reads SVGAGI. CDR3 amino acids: CASSEGGSSYEQYF. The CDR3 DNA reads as TGTGCCAGCAGTGAAGGGGGTAGCTCCTACGAGCAGTACTTC.

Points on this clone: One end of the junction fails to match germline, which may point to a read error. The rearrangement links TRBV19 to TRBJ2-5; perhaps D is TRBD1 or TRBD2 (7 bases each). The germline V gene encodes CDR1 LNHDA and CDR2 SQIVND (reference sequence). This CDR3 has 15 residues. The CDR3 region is CASSRQTGEGETQHF. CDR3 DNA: TGTGCCAGTAGTCGACAAACAGGGGAGGGAGAGACCCAGCACTTC.

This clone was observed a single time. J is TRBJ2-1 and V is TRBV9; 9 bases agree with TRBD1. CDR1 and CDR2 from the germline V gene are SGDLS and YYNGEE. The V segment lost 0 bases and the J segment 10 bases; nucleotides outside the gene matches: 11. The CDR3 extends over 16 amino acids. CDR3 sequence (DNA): TGTGCCAGCAGCGTAGGGTGGGACAGGGTTCTCTCAGAGCAGTTCTTC. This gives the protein CASSVGWDRVLSEQFF.

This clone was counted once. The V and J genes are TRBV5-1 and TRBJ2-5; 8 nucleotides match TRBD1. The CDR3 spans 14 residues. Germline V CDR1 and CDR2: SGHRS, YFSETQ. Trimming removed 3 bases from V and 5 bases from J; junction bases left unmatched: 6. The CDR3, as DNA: TGCGCCAGCAGCTCAGGACAGGGCGGGGAGACCCAGTACTTC. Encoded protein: CASSSGQGGETQYF.

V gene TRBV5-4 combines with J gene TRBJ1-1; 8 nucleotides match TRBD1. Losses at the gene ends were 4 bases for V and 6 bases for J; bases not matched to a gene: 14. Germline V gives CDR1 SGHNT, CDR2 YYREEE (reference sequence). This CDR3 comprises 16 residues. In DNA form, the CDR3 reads TGTGCCAGCAGCCCCGGAAAGGGACAGGATTTGCCTGAAGCTTTCTTT. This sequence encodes CASSPGKGQDLPEAFF.